This TCR beta chain originates from a study of graft-versus-host responses after intestinal transplantation. The study's findings and limits: The recipient marrow held GvH clones, and some of them showed up first in ileum or blood.

Germline lookup yields CDR1 MNHEY and CDR2 SMNVEV (reference sequence). Trimming left V 6 bases short and J 1 base short, with 16 bases between. There are 15 residues in the CDR3. With respect to this clone: Antigen unknown.

Produced via immunoSEQ multiplex PCR; TCRdb's table is partial and in-frame only. Of roughly 120,000 clones listed, around 94% are singletons. The input for sequencing was unstimulated CD8+ T cells sorted from spleen or lymph node cells, taken before transplant. The TCR was taken from a human donor who was the organ donor for an intestinal transplant. The chain combines TRBV27 with TRBJ2-7; weak D call: TRBD1 (6 bases). Written as DNA, the CDR3 is TGTGCCAGCAGCGCGAGGCCCGGACAGTCCTACGAGCAGTACTTC. This codes for CASSARPGQSYEQYF.